This T cell receptor (beta chain) was identified in a study of OX40 agonist ivuxolimab in advanced cancers. The CDR3 consists of 15 residues. The germline V gene has CDR1 SGHNT and CDR2 YYREEE (reference sequence). The ends were cut back, 1 base at V and 3 bases at J, with 10 bases in the middle. TCRdb keeps only in-frame clones here, not all; method: immunoSEQ multiplex PCR. The table has about 30,000 clones, 70% to 90% seen once; the top ten hold roughly 27%. This receptor was taken from an adult with an advanced solid tumor such as melanoma, head and neck, liver or kidney cancer. The chain recombines TRBV5-4 with TRBJ2-2; D not resolved. Sequencing used CD4+ or CD8+ T cells sorted from blood, obtained in a trial of the OX40 agonist ivuxolimab. The CDR3 DNA sequence: TGTGCCAGCAGCTTGTTCGGTAGGGACACCGGGGAGCTGTTTTTT. Translation gives CASSLFGRDTGELFF.